Sequencing of this TCR beta chain was carried out in a study of T-cell memory formation after mild COVID-19 (dated by TCRdb to the early 2020s). Turning to the overall study: TCR sequence clusters from the two donors were largely donor specific. In two donors, T-cell clones that expanded and contracted after mild COVID-19 were followed by sequencing TCRalpha and TCRbeta repertoires longitudinally. The cohort comprised two young, previously healthy adult volunteers, one female and one male.

Beyond this particular receptor, the publication reports: Some responding clones were detected in pre-infection memory, which suggested that pre-existing cross-reactive memory T cells had joined the SARS-CoV-2 response. The study covered only a couple of mild cases, and larger cohorts including severe cases with pre-infection samples were considered necessary. Contracting CD4+ clones turned up mainly in the CM and EM memory subsets, whereas EMRA was where CD8+ clones were enriched. The second-wave clones that peaked on day 37 were not confirmed to be SARS-CoV-2 specific. Clones contracting from day 15 to 85 had balanced CD4/CD8 phenotypes, while a second wave expanding from day 15 to 37 was biased towards CD4+.

In this sample, this clonotype turned up a few times. Its antigen target is currently unknown. Nothing much larger sits one base from this clone, and base qualities are not available. PBMCs were isolated by Ficoll-Paque density gradient centrifugation. TCRdb records Illumina NovaSeq 6000 as the sequencer. Using 5'RACE with constant-segment primers, TCRalpha and TCRbeta cDNA libraries were constructed, with sample barcodes and unique molecular identifiers added in the process. Trizol reagent was used to extract RNA from every sample. Library amplification was performed in two PCR steps, and a second sample barcode and Illumina TruSeq adapters were introduced in the second step. The libraries were sequenced on an Illumina NovaSeq using 2 x 150 bp paired-end reads. In the paper's pipeline: With migec v1.2.7, reads were demultiplexed and then collapsed into UMI-guided consensus sequences. Using mixcr v2.1.11, UMI consensuses were aligned to TRA and TRB V and J templates and then assembled into clonotypes. Clonotypes were classified as expanded or contracted when called significant by both edgeR and NoisET, with noise models trained on biological replicates. For edgeR calls, the thresholds were a false discovery rate-adjusted p below 0.01 and a log2 fold-change of 1. As an exploratory analysis of dynamics, PCA with hierarchical clustering was applied to max-normalized trajectories of the 1000 most abundant clonotypes. Separately sequenced CD4+ and CD8+ repertoires were used to assign the CD4 or CD8 phenotype of responding clones. The public reads were run again by TCRdb, first through fastp at Q25 and then through MiXCR, and only productive beta chains were kept. Every CDR3 protein is listed once, alongside the most common genes and DNA of its rows. The V and J calls reflect TCRdb's pipeline rather than the authors' work. Counted in this sample were approximately 82,000 distinct CDR3 sequences; roughly 13% of them appeared once. 35% to 50% of the sample rests with the top ten.

Trimming accounts for 11 bases at V and 5 bases at J, while the number of junction bases matched to no gene is 18. The CDR3 spans 16 residues, from the cysteine through the phenylalanine. The kept DNA is CDR3 alone, 48 bases in frame from the first base. Recombination joined TRBV12-3 or TRBV12-4 with TRBJ2-3; TRBD2 aligns with 8 central bases. Sequenced input: PBMCs or a T cell subset sorted from them (not recorded which). The receptor was isolated from a man aged 18 to 29 who had mild COVID-19 (a few samples of this study predate the infection). The sample titles of this study are shuffled in the database, so cell type and time point are left out; the donor was told from shared clones. The DNA sequence is TGTGCCTCTGACCCAGCAGGGACTAGAATTGGAGATACGCAGTATTTT. The resulting protein is CASDPAGTRIGDTQYF.